Following are 28 T cell receptor beta chains from one sample sequenced in a study of regulatory T cells in long-lasting Graves disease. For TCR beta, libraries came from iRepertoire HTBI primers and Arm-PCR of CDR3 regions. One entry per CDR3 protein results from TCRdb running MiXCR on the multiplex PCR reads. The sample contains 650,000 to 700,000 distinct CDR3 sequences, roughly 30% of which appear only once. Time point specified: persistent/refractory GD, antithyroid drugs over 5 years with positive TRAb. Researchers made the TCR library from RNA that was extracted from PBMCs. Sequencing used peripheral blood mononuclear cells (PBMCs), obtained when the disease was refractory, from a patient treated with antithyroid drugs. These receptors originate from a female donor with Graves disease.

This clonotype was recorded many times. The V call is TRBV28, the J call TRBJ2-7; no firm D call. Germline assignment: CDR1 MDHEN and CDR2 SYDVKM. CDR3 length equals 14 residues. The ends were cut back, 3 bases at V and 0 bases at J, with 9 bases in the middle. CDR3 protein: CASSFPESSYEQYF. In DNA, the CDR3 is TGTGCCAGCAGTTTCCCTGAGAGCTCCTACGAGCAGTACTTC.

This clonotype occurred a few times. The CDR3 reads CSATRVRDPGTEAFF. CDR3 in DNA: TGCAGTGCTACCAGAGTTCGGGATCCAGGCACTGAAGCTTTCTTT. The rearrangement uses TRBV20-1 and TRBJ1-1; D is unresolved. The germline V gene encodes CDR1 DFQATT and CDR2 SNEGSKA (reference sequence). V lost 4 bases and J 4 bases, leaving 19 bases between the germline ends. The CDR3 consists of 15 residues.

This clonotype was seen a handful of times. This chain links TRBV19 with TRBJ2-7, with D possibly TRBD2 on 6 matching bases. The CDR3 runs 14 residues. V lost 5 bases and J 3 bases, leaving 14 bases between the germline ends. CDR1 is LNHDA and CDR2 is SQIVND in the germline V gene (reference sequence). CDR3 sequence reads: CASSPWTNSYEQYF. In DNA form, the CDR3 reads TGTGCCAGTAGTCCCTGGACTAACAGCTACGAGCAGTACTTC. The full variable domain, completed using reference TRBV19 and TRBJ2-7, is DGGITQSPKYLFRKEGQNVTLSCEQNLNHDAMYWYRQDPGQGLRLIYYSQIVNDFQKGDIAEGYSVSREKKESFPLTVTSAQKNPTAFYLCASSPWTNSYEQYFGPGTRLTVT.

This clonotype was seen a few times. The chain employs TRBV7-9 and TRBJ1-1, with D maybe TRBD1 (5 bases). Germline values: CDR1 SEHNR, CDR2 FQNEAQ (reference sequence). V was pared by 4 bases and J by 3 bases, with 15 bases between. This CDR3 is 15 amino acids long. CDR3 residues: CASSSLGLGDTEAFF. CDR3 in DNA: TGTGCCAGCAGCTCCCTAGGTCTAGGGGACACTGAAGCTTTCTTT.

This clonotype was counted a few times. J is TRBJ1-6 and V is TRBV3-1, with D maybe TRBD1 (6 bases). CDR1 and CDR2 (germline): LGHDT, YNNKEL (reference sequence). Trimming removed 1 base from V and 7 bases from J, with 8 bases in between. This CDR3 has 14 amino acids. The CDR3, as DNA: TGTGCCAGCAGCCAAGGGACAGTGAATTCACCCCTCCACTTT. Translation: CASSQGTVNSPLHF.

V usage is TRBV7-3 and J usage is TRBJ2-2; D gene ambiguous. Trimming shortened V by 5 bases and J by 8 bases, and 18 bases separated the two germline ends. The germline V gene encodes CDR1 SGHTA and CDR2 FQGTGA. The CDR3 totals 15 residues. The CDR3 region has the DNA TGTGCCAGCAGCGAGGATACGTCCCCGGTGGGGGAGCTGTTTTTT. As protein: CASSEDTSPVGELFF.

This clonotype was counted ten times or more. The V call is TRBV2, the J call TRBJ2-7; D uncertain. Germline assignment: CDR1 SNHLY and CDR2 FYNNEI. The CDR3 extends over 11 amino acids. The V and J ends lost 4 bases and 3 bases respectively, with 4 bases between them. Written as DNA, the CDR3 is TGTGCCAGCAGTGTCGGCTACGAGCAGTACTTC. Translated: CASSVGYEQYF. Together with reference TRBV2 and TRBJ2-7, the CDR3 gives the full variable domain: EPEVTQTPSHQVTQMGQEVILRCVPISNHLYFYWYRQILGQKVEFLVSFYNNEISEKSEIFDDQFSVERPDGSNFTLKIRSTKLEDSAMYFCASSVGYEQYFGPGTRLTVT.

A word on this clonotype: Mismatch with germline at one junction end may stem from a read error. The chain joins TRBV12-3 or TRBV12-4 to TRBJ1-5, with TRBD1 as a possible D gene (5 bases). This CDR3 contains 13 residues. The CDR3 DNA is TGTGCCAGCAGCTTAGAGGGGAGTCAGCCCCAGCATTTT. This encodes CASSLEGSQPQHF.

Notes on this clonotype: A much bigger clone sits one base away, suggesting this may be a read error. The chain couples TRBV2 to TRBJ1-6, with D uncertain. This CDR3 contains 13 residues. Trimming stripped 3 bases from V and 10 bases from J, with 10 bases between. Germline CDR1 and CDR2: SNHLY and FYNNEI. CDR3 sequence reads: CASSERPESPLHF. The CDR3 coding sequence is TGTGCCAGCAGTGAGCGACCCGAATCACCCCTCCACTTT.

The chain recombines TRBV28 with TRBJ1-6, with 7 positions matching TRBD1. CDR3 length: 17 amino acids. Losses at the gene ends were 5 bases for V and 7 bases for J; bases not matched to a gene: 14. CDR1 MDHEN and CDR2 SYDVKM come from the germline V gene. The CDR3: CASSPRQGGLWNSPLHF. DNA of the CDR3: TGTGCCAGCAGTCCGAGGCAGGGGGGATTGTGGAATTCACCCCTCCACTTT.

Ten or more counts support this clonotype. The chain joins TRBV7-3 to TRBJ1-5, with TRBD1 as a possible D gene (6 bases). Between the trimmed V and J ends, which lost 6 bases and 5 bases, there was a span of 11 bases. Germline V gene data show CDR1 as SGHTA and CDR2 as FQGTGA. The length of the CDR3 is 13 residues. The CDR3 loop is CASSLSGDQPQHF. DNA for the CDR3: TGTGCCAGCAGTTTATCAGGGGATCAGCCCCAGCATTTT.

The chain couples TRBV10-3 to TRBJ1-3; D is uncertain. The CDR3 has 18 amino acids. Germline V CDR1 and CDR2: ENHRY, SYGVKD. V lost 0 bases, J lost 0 bases, and 15 bases lay in between. Here the CDR3 DNA reads TGTGCCATCAGTGAGTCCACATCCACCCCGAACTCTGGAAACACCATATATTTT. This codes for CAISESTSTPNSGNTIYF.

This CDR3 is CASSVGGGTEQYF. The DNA for the CDR3 is TGTGCCAGCAGCGTAGGAGGAGGGACCGAGCAGTACTTC. This chain connects TRBV9 to TRBJ2-7; D is possibly TRBD2 (6 bases). Germline V gene sequence: CDR1 SGDLS, CDR2 YYNGEE. The CDR3 spans 13 residues. V was cut by 0 bases and J by 6 bases, with 10 bases left in between.

The chain has TRBV20-1 and TRBJ2-5; a weak D match, TRBD1 (5 bases). Trimming took off 5 bases at V and 0 bases at J, with 10 bases between the two ends. Per the germline V gene, CDR1 is DFQATT and CDR2 is SNEGSKA (reference sequence). The CDR3 is 13 amino acids. The CDR3 loop is CSADDSNQETQYF. CDR3 sequence (DNA): TGCAGTGCTGACGACAGCAACCAAGAGACCCAGTACTTC.

This clonotype was observed a handful of times. The rearrangement joins TRBV9 to TRBJ2-2, with 7 bases matching TRBD1. This CDR3 is built from 13 residues. Looked up from germline, CDR1 is SGDLS and CDR2 is YYNGEE. V was pared by 5 bases and J by 4 bases, with 2 bases of the junction left unmatched. The CDR3 is CASRGQSTGELFF. In DNA, the CDR3 is TGTGCCAGCAGGGGACAGAGCACCGGGGAGCTGTTTTTT.

As for this clonotype: A far larger clone is a single base away, which makes a read error likely. The chain couples TRBV7-9 to TRBJ1-1; D gene unclear. V dropped 7 bases and J dropped 0 bases, with 6 bases sitting between them. The CDR3 spans 12 residues. Germline assignment: CDR1 SEHNR and CDR2 FQNEAQ (reference sequence). This CDR3 reads CASTTVNTEAFF. CDR3 DNA: TGTGCCAGCACCACGGTGAACACTGAAGCTTTCTTT.

This sequence joins TRBV7-9 and TRBJ1-2; D might be TRBD1 (6 bases). This CDR3 contains 15 residues. The ends were cut back, 6 bases at V and 0 bases at J, with 14 bases in the middle. Germline values: CDR1 SEHNR, CDR2 FQNEAQ (reference sequence). CDR3 loop: CASSSRDITNYGYTF. The CDR3 DNA is TGTGCCAGCAGTTCCCGGGACATCACTAACTATGGCTACACCTTC.

This chain uses TRBV6-1 with TRBJ2-3; D is ambiguous. The V and J ends lost 5 bases and 7 bases respectively, with 13 bases between them. Germline CDR1 is MNHNS and CDR2 is SASEGT. The CDR3 covers 13 residues. The CDR3, as DNA: TGTGCCAGCAGTCCACCGTACGGGTATACGCAGTATTTT. This codes for CASSPPYGYTQYF.

This clonotype was seen more than once but under ten times. The chain has TRBV5-1 and TRBJ1-1; 8 bases are shared with TRBD1. CDR1 is SGHRS, CDR2 YFSETQ, per germline. Germline trimming cut 4 bases from V and 4 bases from J; bases unmatched to any gene: 12. This CDR3 spans 16 amino acids. DNA for the CDR3: TGCGCCAGCAGCACCCCCCAGGGGGCCGGCAGCACTGAAGCTTTCTTT. This translates into CASSTPQGAGSTEAFF.

The chain uses TRBV7-9 and TRBJ1-1, with D hard to call. This CDR3 region has 12 residues. In germline, CDR1 is SEHNR, CDR2 FQNEAQ (reference sequence). The V end was cut by 4 bases, the J end by 6 bases, with 9 bases between. DNA of the CDR3: TGTGCCAGCAGCTCCTTTCCGGCTGAAGCTTTCTTT. Encoded protein: CASSSFPAEAFF.

This clonotype was seen once. The genes are TRBV7-9 and TRBJ1-1; D possibly corresponds to TRBD1 (6 bases). Germline V gene data show CDR1 as SEHNR and CDR2 as FQNEAQ (reference sequence). Trimming cost V 1 base and J 0 bases, with 12 bases left between them. The CDR3 contains 16 residues. The CDR3 protein is CASSLGIDRLNTEAFF. The CDR3 DNA is TGTGCCAGCAGCTTAGGTATTGACAGGTTGAACACTGAAGCTTTCTTT. The variable domain in full, completed from reference TRBV7-9 and TRBJ1-1, reads DTGVSQNPRHKITKRGQNVTFRCDPISEHNRLYWYRQTLGQGPEFLTYFQNEAQLEKSRLLSDRFSAERPKGSFSTLEIQRTEQGDSAMYLCASSLGIDRLNTEAFFGQGTRLTVV.

This clonotype was seen a handful of times. The rearrangement joins TRBV7-3 to TRBJ2-5, with 10 bases lining up with TRBD2. The CDR3 is made up of 15 amino acids. V was pared by 5 bases and J by 7 bases, with 10 bases of the junction left unmatched. Germline CDR1 reads SGHTA; CDR2 reads FQGTGA. The DNA for the CDR3 is TGTGCCAGCAGCCTTACGCGGGTAGCGGGGGGGACCCAGTACTTC. The encoded protein is CASSLTRVAGGTQYF.

In regard to this clonotype: The CDR3 does not close with the conserved phenylalanine or tryptophan, likely indicating a read error. Because the CDR3's place on the DNA is in doubt, the DNA is left out and the CDR3 is given as listed by TCRdb. The chain links TRBV3-1 to TRBJ1-2; the table's D call TRBD1 went unverified against the DNA. Per the germline V gene, CDR1 is LGHDT and CDR2 is YNNKEL (reference sequence). The length of the CDR3 is 12 amino acids, counting both ends. CDR3 loop: CASSQEGQTFSL.

This clonotype was picked up many times. This chain joins TRBV2 and TRBJ2-7; D gene unclear. V was trimmed by 7 bases and J by 5 bases, leaving 12 bases between them. The V gene's germline CDR1 is SNHLY and CDR2 FYNNEI. The CDR3 has 12 residues. The CDR3 is CASTFRWDEQYF. CDR3 coding DNA: TGTGCCAGCACTTTTAGGTGGGACGAGCAGTACTTC. Variable domain in full (rest from reference TRBV2 and TRBJ2-7): EPEVTQTPSHQVTQMGQEVILRCVPISNHLYFYWYRQILGQKVEFLVSFYNNEISEKSEIFDDQFSVERPDGSNFTLKIRSTKLEDSAMYFCASTFRWDEQYFGPGTRLTVT.

V gene TRBV7-9 combines with J gene TRBJ1-1; D gene unclear. From germline, CDR1 is SEHNR and CDR2 FQNEAQ (reference sequence). The CDR3 length is 15 residues. V was cut by 6 bases and J by 3 bases, with 17 bases left in between. The CDR3 DNA is TGTGCCAGCAGTTTGGGGATTCAGTTCGACACTGAAGCTTTCTTT. This codes for CASSLGIQFDTEAFF.

This clonotype was seen a few times. This sequence joins TRBV19 and TRBJ1-2; D unclear. The CDR3 extends over 12 amino acids. The V end was cut by 8 bases, the J end by 8 bases, with 15 bases between. Germline loops: CDR1 LNHDA, CDR2 SQIVND (reference sequence). Here the CDR3 DNA reads TGTGCCAGTCTGGAGGCTCGCTGGGGCTACACCTTC. Its protein product is CASLEARWGYTF. Full variable domain (remainder filled in from reference TRBV19 and TRBJ1-2): DGGITQSPKYLFRKEGQNVTLSCEQNLNHDAMYWYRQDPGQGLRLIYYSQIVNDFQKGDIAEGYSVSREKKESFPLTVTSAQKNPTAFYLCASLEARWGYTFGSGTRLTVV.

V usage is TRBV28 and J usage is TRBJ1-6; D gene ambiguous. This CDR3 spans 15 amino acids. Germline CDR1 and CDR2: MDHEN and SYDVKM. V lost 5 bases, J lost 2 bases, and 10 bases lay in between. Written as DNA, the CDR3 is TGTGCCAGCAGTCAACAACGCACCTATAATTCACCCCTCCACTTT. This sequence encodes CASSQQRTYNSPLHF.

Many counts were recorded for this clonotype. The chain carries TRBV27 and TRBJ1-5, with D uncertain. The CDR3 length is 16 residues. Germline CDR1 MNHEY, CDR2 SMNVEV (reference sequence). Trimming cost V 2 bases and J 2 bases, with 13 bases left between them. DNA for the CDR3: TGTGCCAGCAGTTTAGCAAGTGGAATGCGCAATCAGCCCCAGCATTTT. As protein: CASSLASGMRNQPQHF.